A single TCR beta chain is shown here with its context. 13 Jbeta primers and 60 Vbeta primers were used for the PCR. In the authors' workflow: Roughly 10 million shared chains were among around 80 million unique TCR beta chains counted in a later analysis. Clones were sequenced by immunoSEQ multiplex PCR, and TCRdb holds only the in-frame ones, with some missing. V, J and clone size derive from that table, while D and trimming were established from the DNA sequence. Here the sample spans about 210,000 clones, around 79% being singletons. J gave up 6 bases and V 1 base, and 12 bases lay outside the gene matches. Germline lookup yields CDR1 SNHLY and CDR2 FYNNEI. CDR3 length: 16 amino acids. The source of the sample is a study of cytomegalovirus exposure and HLA in healthy donors.

The chain couples TRBV2 to TRBJ2-7; 7 bases line up with TRBD1. The sample consisted of PBMCs. The receptor was derived from a male donor in good health and CMV-seronegative. CDR3 residues: CASSEVGIATGVEQYF. For the CDR3, the DNA is TGTGCCAGCAGTGAAGTGGGGATTGCCACAGGGGTCGAGCAGTACTTC. The complete variable domain, with remaining parts taken from reference TRBV2 and TRBJ2-7, reads EPEVTQTPSHQVTQMGQEVILRCVPISNHLYFYWYRQILGQKVEFLVSFYNNEISEKSEIFDDQFSVERPDGSNFTLKIRSTKLEDSAMYFCASSEVGIATGVEQYFGPGTRLTVT.